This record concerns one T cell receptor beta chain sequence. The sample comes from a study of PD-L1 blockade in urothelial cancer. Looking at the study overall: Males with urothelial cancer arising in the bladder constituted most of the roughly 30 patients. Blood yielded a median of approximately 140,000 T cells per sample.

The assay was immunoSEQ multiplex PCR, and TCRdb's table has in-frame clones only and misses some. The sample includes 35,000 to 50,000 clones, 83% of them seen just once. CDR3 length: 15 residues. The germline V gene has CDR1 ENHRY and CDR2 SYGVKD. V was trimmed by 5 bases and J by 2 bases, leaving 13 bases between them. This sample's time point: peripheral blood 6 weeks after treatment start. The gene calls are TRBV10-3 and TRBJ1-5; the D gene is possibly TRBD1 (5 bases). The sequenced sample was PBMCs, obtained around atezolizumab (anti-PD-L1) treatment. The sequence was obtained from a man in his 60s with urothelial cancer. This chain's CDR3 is CAISPGLEGNQPQHF. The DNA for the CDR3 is TGTGCCATCAGTCCGGGACTGGAGGGCAATCAGCCCCAGCATTTT.